The rows below give T cell receptor beta chains drawn from one sample of a study of T-cell memory formation after mild COVID-19. TCRdb used MiXCR to reprocess the 5' RACE reads, holding one entry per CDR3 protein. The sample has a few hundred thousand distinct CDR3 sequences; approximately 9% are singletons. Sequenced: PBMCs or a T cell subset sorted from them (not recorded which). These receptors came from a man aged 18-30 years who had mild COVID-19 (a few samples of this study predate the infection). Cell type and time point are not known. Both conserved end residues are part of each CDR3. A D gene is named only where the DNA matches it firmly. Some rows mark clone size as missing; the rest say once, few, many or name a class of expanded clone.

d_call: -; j_call: TRBJ2-1; v_call: TRBV7-2; clone_size: many; cdr3_aa: CASSINTNSYNEQFF; cdr3_nt: TGTGCCAGCAGCATTAACACAAACTCCTACAATGAGCAGTTCTTC
d_call: -; j_call: TRBJ2-1; v_call: TRBV24-1; clone_size: few; cdr3_aa: CATSDLEGLAVHEQFF; cdr3_nt: TGTGCCACCAGTGATTTGGAGGGCTTGGCGGTCCATGAGCAGTTCTTC
d_call: -; j_call: TRBJ2-2; v_call: TRBV6-5; clone_size: -; cdr3_aa: CASSFYTSSGELFF; cdr3_nt: TGTGCCAGCAGTTTCTATACTAGTTCCGGGGAGCTGTTTTTT
d_call: -; j_call: TRBJ1-6; v_call: TRBV6-1; clone_size: -; cdr3_aa: CASSEARAGSSPLHF; cdr3_nt: TGTGCCAGCAGTGAAGCGCGGGCAGGCAGTTCACCCCTCCACTTT
d_call: -; j_call: TRBJ1-4; v_call: TRBV5-1; clone_size: -; cdr3_aa: CASSFNGGDEKLFF; cdr3_nt: TGCGCCAGCAGCTTCAATGGAGGGGATGAAAAACTGTTTTTT
d_call: -; j_call: TRBJ2-2; v_call: TRBV7-9; clone_size: -; cdr3_aa: CASSSTRGPTGELFF; cdr3_nt: TGTGCCAGCAGCTCAACGCGGGGACCCACCGGGGAGCTGTTTTTT
d_call: -; j_call: TRBJ1-2; v_call: TRBV7-9; clone_size: few; cdr3_aa: CASSHAPGEGEYGYTF; cdr3_nt: TGTGCCAGCAGCCACGCGCCGGGCGAGGGGGAGTATGGCTACACCTTC
d_call: -; j_call: TRBJ2-3; v_call: TRBV12-3/TRBV12-4; clone_size: many; cdr3_aa: CASSPRTYTDTQYF; cdr3_nt: TGTGCCAGCAGTCCTCGGACTTACACAGATACGCAGTATTTT
d_call: TRBD2; j_call: TRBJ2-1; v_call: TRBV19; clone_size: many; cdr3_aa: CASRPSPSGSDEQFF; cdr3_nt: TGTGCCAGTAGACCCAGCCCTAGCGGTAGCGATGAGCAGTTCTTC
d_call: -; j_call: TRBJ2-5; v_call: TRBV5-1; clone_size: -; cdr3_aa: CASSWGRSVPETQYF; cdr3_nt: TGCGCCAGCAGCTGGGGGCGGAGTGTTCCAGAGACCCAGTACTTC
d_call: -; j_call: TRBJ1-1; v_call: TRBV28; clone_size: few; cdr3_aa: CASSATDRDLTEAFF; cdr3_nt: TGTGCCAGCAGTGCCACGGACCGGGACCTAACTGAAGCTTTCTTT
d_call: TRBD2; j_call: TRBJ2-5; v_call: TRBV5-1; clone_size: many; cdr3_aa: CASSKRTSGRTQYF; cdr3_nt: TGCGCCAGCAGCAAACGGACAAGCGGGAGGACCCAGTACTTC
d_call: TRBD1; j_call: TRBJ1-6; v_call: TRBV5-1; clone_size: -; cdr3_aa: CASSYSGQVGNSPLHF; cdr3_nt: TGCGCCAGCAGCTATAGCGGACAGGTGGGCAATTCACCCCTCCACTTT
d_call: -; j_call: TRBJ2-5; v_call: TRBV24-1; clone_size: many; cdr3_aa: CATSGRGLPETQYF; cdr3_nt: TGTGCCACCAGTGGGAGGGGTCTACCGGAGACCCAGTACTTC
d_call: -; j_call: TRBJ1-1; v_call: TRBV6-6; clone_size: -; cdr3_aa: CASSHLQEDTEAFF; cdr3_nt: TGTGCCAGCAGCCACTTACAGGAGGACACTGAAGCTTTCTTT
d_call: TRBD1; j_call: TRBJ1-6; v_call: TRBV20-1; clone_size: -; cdr3_aa: CSARDPNRGNSPLHF; cdr3_nt: TGCAGTGCTAGAGATCCGAACAGGGGGAATTCACCCCTCCACTTT
d_call: -; j_call: TRBJ1-1; v_call: TRBV11-3; clone_size: -; cdr3_aa: CASSLGSAPDREAFF; cdr3_nt: TGTGCCAGCAGCTTAGGTTCGGCTCCCGACCGAGAAGCTTTCTTT
d_call: TRBD2; j_call: TRBJ2-1; v_call: TRBV20-1; clone_size: few; cdr3_aa: CSASIGLRGVFNEQFF; cdr3_nt: TGCAGTGCTAGCATAGGCTTGCGGGGGGTTTTCAATGAGCAGTTCTTC
d_call: -; j_call: TRBJ2-4; v_call: TRBV25-1; clone_size: -; cdr3_aa: CASSPGGADIQYF; cdr3_nt: TGTGCCAGCAGCCCCGGGGGAGCGGACATTCAGTACTTC
d_call: -; j_call: TRBJ2-5; v_call: TRBV18; clone_size: many; cdr3_aa: CASSPDGQETQYF; cdr3_nt: TGTGCCAGCTCACCGGACGGCCAAGAGACCCAGTACTTC
d_call: -; j_call: TRBJ1-5; v_call: TRBV25-1; clone_size: few; cdr3_aa: CASSDPGQPQHF; cdr3_nt: TGTGCCAGCAGTGACCCGGGTCAGCCCCAGCATTTT
d_call: TRBD1; j_call: TRBJ1-2; v_call: TRBV5-5; clone_size: few; cdr3_aa: CASSFTGTGITYGYTF; cdr3_nt: TGTGCCAGCAGCTTTACCGGGACAGGGATTACCTATGGCTACACCTTC
d_call: TRBD2; j_call: TRBJ2-3; v_call: TRBV12-3/TRBV12-4; clone_size: many; cdr3_aa: CASSPAGLAGTDTQYF; cdr3_nt: TGTGCCAGCAGTCCGGCGGGACTAGCGGGCACAGATACGCAGTATTTT
d_call: -; j_call: TRBJ1-2; v_call: TRBV9; clone_size: -; cdr3_aa: CASAKGVEDYGYTF; cdr3_nt: TGTGCGTCGGCGAAGGGGGTCGAAGACTATGGCTACACCTTC
d_call: -; j_call: TRBJ1-1; v_call: TRBV11-2; clone_size: -; cdr3_aa: CASSSGHYTEAFF; cdr3_nt: TGTGCCAGCAGCTCGGGACATTACACTGAAGCTTTCTTT
d_call: -; j_call: TRBJ2-3; v_call: TRBV7-2; clone_size: many; cdr3_aa: CASSRGLYTQYF; cdr3_nt: TGTGCCAGCAGCCGCGGACTGTATACGCAGTATTTT
d_call: -; j_call: TRBJ1-1; v_call: TRBV25-1; clone_size: few; cdr3_aa: CASRPRGNTEAFF; cdr3_nt: TGTGCCAGCAGACCGAGGGGAAACACTGAAGCTTTCTTT
d_call: -; j_call: TRBJ1-2; v_call: TRBV20-1; clone_size: many; cdr3_aa: CSARAGERPGYTF; cdr3_nt: TGCAGTGCTAGAGCAGGGGAGCGTCCTGGCTACACCTTC
d_call: -; j_call: TRBJ2-1; v_call: TRBV20-1; clone_size: -; cdr3_aa: CSARSGLEQFF; cdr3_nt: TGCAGTGCTAGATCCGGACTTGAGCAGTTCTTC
d_call: -; j_call: TRBJ2-7; v_call: TRBV27; clone_size: -; cdr3_aa: CATGRRTRSSYEQYF; cdr3_nt: TGTGCCACCGGTAGGCGGACTCGCAGCTCCTACGAGCAGTACTTC
d_call: -; j_call: TRBJ2-3; v_call: TRBV11-2; clone_size: few; cdr3_aa: CASSTTGTSSTDTQYF; cdr3_nt: TGTGCCAGCAGCACAACCGGGACTTCCAGCACAGATACGCAGTATTTT
d_call: TRBD2; j_call: TRBJ2-5; v_call: TRBV12-3/TRBV12-4; clone_size: -; cdr3_aa: CASSRMWRGGVKTQYF; cdr3_nt: TGTGCCAGCAGCCGGATGTGGCGGGGGGGCGTCAAGACCCAGTACTTC
d_call: -; j_call: TRBJ2-3; v_call: TRBV9; clone_size: few; cdr3_aa: CASSVGNSYSTDTQYF; cdr3_nt: TGTGCCAGCAGCGTAGGGAACAGTTATAGCACAGATACGCAGTATTTT
d_call: -; j_call: TRBJ2-5; v_call: TRBV6-6; clone_size: many; cdr3_aa: CASTGGEETQYF; cdr3_nt: TGTGCCAGCACCGGGGGAGAAGAGACCCAGTACTTC
d_call: -; j_call: TRBJ1-2; v_call: TRBV12-3/TRBV12-4; clone_size: few; cdr3_aa: CASSLTGHYGYTF; cdr3_nt: TGTGCCAGCAGTTTAACCGGTCACTATGGCTACACCTTC
d_call: -; j_call: TRBJ2-5; v_call: TRBV4-2; clone_size: many; cdr3_aa: CASSHPRETQYF; cdr3_nt: TGTGCCAGCAGCCACCCGCGCGAGACCCAGTACTTC
d_call: -; j_call: TRBJ2-3; v_call: TRBV7-6; clone_size: -; cdr3_aa: CASSFMGRKGDTQYF; cdr3_nt: TGTGCCAGCAGCTTTATGGGACGAAAAGGAGATACGCAGTATTTT
d_call: TRBD2; j_call: TRBJ2-1; v_call: TRBV27; clone_size: -; cdr3_aa: CASSLRGGINEQFF; cdr3_nt: TGTGCCAGCAGTTTACGGGGGGGGATCAATGAGCAGTTCTTC
d_call: -; j_call: TRBJ2-1; v_call: TRBV6-2/TRBV6-3; clone_size: -; cdr3_aa: CASRADAAYNEQFF; cdr3_nt: TGTGCCAGCAGAGCGGACGCAGCCTACAATGAGCAGTTCTTC
d_call: TRBD1; j_call: TRBJ1-2; v_call: TRBV7-2; clone_size: few; cdr3_aa: CASSVPGTGYIGYTF; cdr3_nt: TGTGCCAGCAGCGTTCCCGGGACAGGGTATATCGGCTACACCTTC
d_call: -; j_call: TRBJ2-7; v_call: TRBV14; clone_size: -; cdr3_aa: CASSQLEGYEQYF; cdr3_nt: TGTGCCAGCAGCCAACTCGAGGGCTACGAGCAGTACTTC
d_call: -; j_call: TRBJ2-7; v_call: TRBV5-1; clone_size: few; cdr3_aa: CASSSGGGLTYEQYF; cdr3_nt: TGCGCCAGCAGCTCCGGTGGGGGCCTAACCTACGAGCAGTACTTC
d_call: -; j_call: TRBJ1-5; v_call: TRBV4-3; clone_size: -; cdr3_aa: CASSQDVTGFGQPQHF; cdr3_nt: TGCGCCAGCAGCCAAGACGTCACAGGGTTTGGTCAGCCCCAGCATTTT
d_call: -; j_call: TRBJ1-1; v_call: TRBV7-2; clone_size: few; cdr3_aa: CASSSPRVRAAEAFF; cdr3_nt: TGTGCCAGCAGCTCACCACGGGTCAGGGCCGCTGAAGCTTTCTTT
d_call: -; j_call: TRBJ2-3; v_call: TRBV6-6; clone_size: few; cdr3_aa: CASNLYFSPTDTQYF; cdr3_nt: TGTGCCAGCAATTTATACTTCTCACCCACAGATACGCAGTATTTT
d_call: TRBD2; j_call: TRBJ2-2; v_call: TRBV7-6; clone_size: few; cdr3_aa: CASSLEQAGGPWTGELFF; cdr3_nt: TGTGCCAGCAGCTTAGAGCAAGCGGGGGGGCCTTGGACCGGGGAGCTGTTTTTT
d_call: -; j_call: TRBJ1-1; v_call: TRBV20-1; clone_size: -; cdr3_aa: CSVPWGAEAFF; cdr3_nt: TGCAGTGTCCCATGGGGCGCTGAAGCTTTCTTT
d_call: -; j_call: TRBJ1-2; v_call: TRBV25-1; clone_size: few; cdr3_aa: CASSGSLYGYTF; cdr3_nt: TGTGCCAGCAGTGGTTCCCTCTATGGCTACACCTTC